This TCR beta chain is from a study of T-cell reconstitution after alpha-beta-depleted transplantation in children. Regarding this clonotype: As yet, its antigen is unknown.

Broader study findings: Reportedly, only several hundred clones from non-depleted graft cells drove alpha-beta T-cell counts at about two months.

Construction of the TCRbeta library involved unique molecular identifiers. TCRdb called the PCR reads again in MiXCR, with one record for every CDR3 protein. This table has about a million distinct CDR3 sequences, roughly 29% appearing once. The sample in question was PBMCs, mostly from graft donor cells, obtained 360 days after TCRalphabeta/CD19-depleted stem cell transplant. The clonotype originates from a boy in the first two years of life who had a stem cell transplant for SCID, so the T cells may come from the graft donor.

The CDR3 region is CASSFPGFGDTEAFF. CDR3 nucleotide sequence: TGCGCCAGCAGCTTTCCGGGATTCGGAGACACTGAAGCTTTCTTT. The chain joins TRBV5-1 to TRBJ1-1; D is uncertain. This CDR3 has 15 amino acids. The V end was cut by 2 bases, the J end by 3 bases, with 14 bases between. Germline CDR1 SGHRS, CDR2 YFSETQ.